This T cell receptor (beta chain) was found in a study of CD8 T cells in ankylosing spondylitis. Study-wide results and caveats: The authors found the disease-linked clones to be CD8+ and relatively rare in peripheral blood. Among TCR beta sequences, a motif of under ten highly homologous variants appeared characteristic of ankylosing spondylitis blood.

As for this clonotype: Its antigen is as yet unknown.

The CDR3 is 15 amino acids. Germline values: CDR1 DFQATT, CDR2 SNEGSKA (reference sequence). After removal of 1 base from V and 4 bases from J, the junction contained 4 bases not matched to a gene. TCRdb re-derived calls from the 5' RACE reads in MiXCR, one entry per CDR3 protein. The sample contains about 800,000 distinct CDR3 sequences, roughly 12% of which appear only once. The sequence was collected from a male donor with ankylosing spondylitis. V gene TRBV20-1 combines with J gene TRBJ2-5, with TRBD2 matching over 12 bases. Sequencing was done on a sample of blood, either unsorted or a sorted T cell fraction (not recorded which). The CDR3 nucleotides read TGCAGTGCTAGAGCTAGCGGGGGGGCTGGAGAGACCCAGTACTTC. Its translation: CSARASGGAGETQYF.